What follows describes a single TCR beta chain. Its antigen is as yet unknown. UMIs incorporating a 6-nucleotide sample barcode were appended by means of template switching. From the 5' RACE reads, TCRdb lists one entry per CDR3 protein and no DNA. The sample data list about 380,000 distinct CDR3 sequences. The CDR3 totals 15 residues. This specimen belongs to a study of monozygotic twins with inflammatory bowel disease. Regarding the study as a whole: Ultimately, a single strong signal or clonotype associated with IBD was not supported.

Sequences were obtained from blood. The chain joins TRBV12-3 or TRBV12-4 to TRBJ1-1; TCRdb outputs TRBD1, but without DNA this stays unchecked. This receptor was taken from a human donor with ulcerative colitis or Crohn's disease, or a healthy co-twin of an affected twin (not recorded which). The chain's CDR3 is CASSASTRGRTEAFF.